These 24 T cell receptor beta chains were all obtained from the same sample, sequenced in a study of CD8 T cells in Susac syndrome (dated by TCRdb to between 2019 and 2020). The library came from the immunoSEQ multiplex PCR assay. RNA was extracted using the RNeasy kit, and roughly 0.5 to 1 ug of the RNA was reverse transcribed with random hexamers. TCRdb reprocessing: public reads trimmed at Q25 with fastp, clones called with MiXCR, in-frame beta chains kept. Duplicate CDR3 protein sequences are folded into a single record with the most common DNA and genes. The sample table holds roughly 130,000 distinct CDR3 sequences, of which 90% to 95% were seen once. The ten largest clones add up to approximately 0.11% of the sample. The source material was CD4+ T cells from PBMCs. The receptors here all came from a human donor with multiple sclerosis.

The chain joins TRBV29-1 to TRBJ2-7; 9 positions agree with TRBD2. This CDR3 is 12 amino acids long. V lost 8 bases, J lost 4 bases, and 6 bases stayed unmatched. Germline CDR1 is SQVTM and CDR2 is ANQGSEA. CDR3 coding DNA: TGCAGCCTCCATAGCGGGAGTTACGAGCAGTACTTC. It encodes CSLHSGSYEQYF.

The chain joins TRBV20-1 to TRBJ1-3; tentatively, D is TRBD1 (5 bases). This CDR3 spans 15 amino acids. Germline V CDR1 and CDR2: DFQATT, SNEGSKA (reference sequence). V was pared by 5 bases and J by 0 bases, with 14 bases between. CDR3 in DNA: TGCAGTGCTGTCTCGCGGGGCAGCTCTGGAAACACCATATATTTT. Translation: CSAVSRGSSGNTIYF.

The chain links TRBV7-2 to TRBJ1-3; D uncertain. The V end was cut by 6 bases, the J end by 2 bases, with 8 bases between. The CDR3 covers 13 residues. Germline assignment: CDR1 SGHTA and CDR2 FQGNSA. The CDR3 nucleotides read TGTGCCAGCAGGAGCAGGACTGGAAACACCATATATTTT. Translated: CASRSRTGNTIYF.

The chain is built from TRBV5-1 and TRBJ1-1, with D perhaps TRBD1 (5 bases). CDR1 and CDR2 from the germline V gene are SGHRS and YFSETQ. Trimming took off 7 bases at V and 0 bases at J, with 10 bases between the two ends. The CDR3 runs 13 residues. DNA of the CDR3: TGCGCCAGCTCAGCAGGGCTGAACACTGAAGCTTTCTTT. This translates into CASSAGLNTEAFF. The full variable domain, in which reference TRBV5-1 and TRBJ1-1 provide the parts outside the CDR3, is KAGVTQTPRYLIKTRGQQVTLSCSPISGHRSVSWYQQTPGQGLQFLFEYFSETQRNKGNFPGRFSGRQFSNSRSEMNVSTLELGDSALYLCASSAGLNTEAFFGQGTRLTVV.

This rearrangement joins TRBV12-3 or TRBV12-4 to TRBJ1-6, with a possible D match to TRBD1 (5 bases). V was clipped by 6 bases and J by 6 bases, with 9 bases between them. This CDR3 is built from 13 residues. CDR3 residues: CASRGDGNSPLHF. CDR3 nucleotides: TGTGCCAGCAGAGGGGACGGTAATTCACCCCTCCACTTT.

V usage is TRBV25-1 and J usage is TRBJ1-2; D remains unclear. The length of the CDR3 is 13 residues. Germline V CDR1 and CDR2: MGHDK, SYGVNS. V gave up 1 base and J gave up 4 bases, with 7 bases separating them. The CDR3 spells CASSEFLGYGYTF. The CDR3 coding sequence is TGTGCCAGCAGTGAATTCTTGGGCTATGGCTACACCTTC.

This clonotype was counted a single time. The rearrangement uses TRBV7-9 and TRBJ2-7; perhaps TRBD2 as D (6 bases). V was shortened by 6 bases and J by 4 bases, with 22 bases between the two germline ends. Germline-derived CDR1 and CDR2 are SEHNR and FQNEAQ (reference sequence). CDR3 length: 16 amino acids. The CDR3 sequence is CASSHPTRDSEYEQYF. DNA for the CDR3: TGTGCCAGCAGTCATCCGACGCGGGACTCCGAGTACGAGCAGTACTTC.

V gene TRBV20-1 combines with J gene TRBJ1-2; 7 bases agree with TRBD1. Germline CDR1 and CDR2: DFQATT and SNEGSKA (reference sequence). J lost 7 bases, V lost 3 bases, and 5 bases had no gene match. The length of the CDR3 is 12 residues. Here the CDR3 reads CSASEGAGGYTF. The CDR3 DNA reads as TGCAGTGCTAGTGAGGGGGCAGGTGGCTACACCTTC.

This chain joins TRBV20-1 and TRBJ1-5; tentative D call: TRBD1 (6 bases). Trimming took 0 bases from V and 4 from J, leaving 10 bases between them. Germline V gives CDR1 DFQATT, CDR2 SNEGSKA (reference sequence). This CDR3 comprises 14 residues. CDR3 nucleotide sequence: TGCAGTGCTAGAGATGACAGGCCTAATCAGCCCCAGCATTTT. It is translated as CSARDDRPNQPQHF.

The rearrangement links TRBV5-1 to TRBJ2-3, with 7 nucleotides matching TRBD1. V shed 0 bases and J 2 bases; nucleotides not matched to a gene: 3. Germline-derived CDR1 and CDR2 are SGHRS and YFSETQ. The CDR3 length is 15 residues. CDR3 DNA sequence: TGCGCCAGCAGCTTGGTGGGACAGCTCACAGATACGCAGTATTTT. Translating gives CASSLVGQLTDTQYF. Complete variable domain (other parts from reference TRBV5-1 and TRBJ2-3): KAGVTQTPRYLIKTRGQQVTLSCSPISGHRSVSWYQQTPGQGLQFLFEYFSETQRNKGNFPGRFSGRQFSNSRSEMNVSTLELGDSALYLCASSLVGQLTDTQYFGPGTRLTVL.

The chain couples TRBV20-1 to TRBJ2-4; 10 bases are shared with TRBD1. The CDR3 consists of 15 residues. With 6 bases clipped from V and 7 bases from J, the junction kept 12 bases outside the gene matches. The germline V gene has CDR1 DFQATT and CDR2 SNEGSKA (reference sequence). CDR3 coding DNA: TGCAGTGCCGTAATGCCGGGACAGGGGAGGAACATTCAGTACTTC. Amino acids: CSAVMPGQGRNIQYF.

The chain links TRBV29-1 to TRBJ2-1; no reliable D call. Trimming shortened V by 4 bases and J by 7 bases, and 26 bases separated the two germline ends. This CDR3 comprises 17 residues. CDR1 SQVTM and CDR2 ANQGSEA come from the germline V gene. The CDR3 region has the DNA TGCAGCGTTGCATTTCCCTCCACCGGGCTATTACCTAATGAGCAGTTCTTC. The encoded protein is CSVAFPSTGLLPNEQFF.

The genes are TRBV6-6 and TRBJ1-2; a possible D gene is TRBD1 (5 bases). Germline CDR1 is MNHNY and CDR2 is SVGAGI (reference sequence). The CDR3 runs to 12 residues. The V gene lost 2 bases and the J gene lost 8 bases, with 9 bases spanning the gap. Written as DNA, the CDR3 is TGTGCCAGCAGTTACGGGGGTGGAGGCTACACCTTC. It specifies CASSYGGGGYTF.

The J gene is TRBJ2-1, the V gene TRBV3-1, with D possibly matching TRBD1 (6 bases). The CDR3 runs to 18 residues. Germline V CDR1 and CDR2: LGHDT, YNNKEL (reference sequence). The V gene lost 0 bases and the J gene lost 0 bases, with 15 bases spanning the gap. The CDR3 loop reads CASSQEFRTASSYNEQFF. The CDR3 DNA reads as TGTGCCAGCAGCCAAGAGTTCAGGACAGCGAGCTCCTACAATGAGCAGTTCTTC.

This chain joins TRBV20-1 and TRBJ2-1, with 14 bases fitting TRBD2. Unmatched junction bases numbered 5, after V lost 2 bases and J lost 8 bases. This CDR3 spans 15 amino acids. From germline, CDR1 is DFQATT and CDR2 SNEGSKA (reference sequence). CDR3 region: CSARRLAGGPYEQFF. CDR3 DNA: TGCAGTGCTAGAAGACTAGCGGGAGGGCCTTATGAGCAGTTCTTC.

The chain has TRBV4-3 and TRBJ1-1; no firm D call. Trimming cost V 6 bases and J 3 bases, with 11 bases left between them. The germline CDR1 and CDR2 sequences are LGHNA and YSLEER. This CDR3 contains 13 residues. The CDR3 sequence: CASSRIIDTEAFF. The DNA of the CDR3 is TGCGCCAGCAGTAGGATTATCGACACTGAAGCTTTCTTT.

The chain is built from TRBV7-9 and TRBJ1-1, with a possible D match to TRBD1 (5 bases). Germline CDR1 and CDR2: SEHNR and FQNEAQ (reference sequence). The CDR3 consists of 15 residues. V lost 1 base to trimming and J lost 8 bases, with 17 bases between them. The chain's CDR3 is CASSLVPGMGREAFF. CDR3 bases: TGTGCCAGCAGCTTAGTCCCAGGGATGGGGAGAGAAGCTTTCTTT.

This chain uses TRBV27 with TRBJ1-2; tentatively, D is TRBD1 (5 bases). Trimming removed 8 bases from V and 4 bases from J, with 20 bases in between. The CDR3 is 15 residues long. Germline V lookup: CDR1 MNHEY, CDR2 SMNVEV (reference sequence). CDR3 sequence: CASAGGGRSSYGYTF. CDR3 coding DNA: TGTGCCAGCGCCGGGGGGGGTAGAAGTAGCTATGGCTACACCTTC.

This clonotype was observed a few times. The V call is TRBV3-1, the J call TRBJ1-1; D is uncertain. Trimming shortened V by 4 bases and J by 1 base, and 7 bases separated the two germline ends. Germline assignment: CDR1 LGHDT and CDR2 YNNKEL (reference sequence). The length of the CDR3 is 13 residues. CDR3 amino acids: CASSRSENTEAFF. The CDR3 DNA reads TGTGCCAGCAGCCGTAGTGAGAACACTGAAGCTTTCTTT.

The CDR3 DNA follows: TGCGCCAGCAGCCAAGAAGGAGGACTAGCGGGGGGGCCGGGCACCGGGGAGCTGTTTTTT. Translated: CASSQEGGLAGGPGTGELFF. This chain joins TRBV4-3 and TRBJ2-2, with TRBD2 matching over 15 bases. V lost 0 bases to trimming and J lost 4 bases; unmatched junction nucleotides: 9. Germline V gene sequence: CDR1 LGHNA, CDR2 YSLEER. The CDR3 is made up of 20 amino acids.

V is TRBV20-1 and J is TRBJ2-7, with 8 bases that match TRBD1. The CDR3 length is 13 residues. V was clipped by 6 bases and J by 2 bases; unmatched bases: 6. CDR1 is DFQATT, CDR2 SNEGSKA, per germline (reference sequence). For the CDR3, the DNA is TGCAGTGCAGGTGACAGGGGTCCCTACGAGCAGTACTTC. As protein: CSAGDRGPYEQYF.

The J gene is TRBJ1-2, the V gene TRBV24-1; D remains ambiguous. V was shortened by 7 bases and J by 4 bases, with 12 bases between the two germline ends. Germline loops: CDR1 KGHDR, CDR2 SFDVKD. The CDR3 consists of 13 residues. Here the CDR3 reads CATSLGSLYGYTF. For the CDR3, the DNA is TGTGCCACCAGCCTCGGGAGCCTCTATGGCTACACCTTC.

This clonotype was detected once. The rearrangement uses TRBV7-2 and TRBJ2-5, with 7 positions matching TRBD1. This CDR3 spans 14 amino acids. V shed 4 bases and J 2 bases; nucleotides not matched to a gene: 4. Per germline, CDR1 SGHTA and CDR2 FQGNSA. CDR3 residues: CASSYAGGQETQYF. CDR3 DNA: TGTGCCAGCAGCTACGCAGGGGGACAAGAGACCCAGTACTTC. Full variable domain (remainder filled in from reference TRBV7-2 and TRBJ2-5): GAGVSQSPSNKVTEKGKDVELRCDPISGHTALYWYRQSLGQGLEFLIYFQGNSAPDKSGLPSDRFSAERTGGSVSTLTIQRTQQEDSAVYLCASSYAGGQETQYFGPGTRLLVL.

This chain joins TRBV5-1 and TRBJ2-5, with D tentatively TRBD1 or TRBD2 (5 bases each). Trimming removed 1 base at V and 5 bases at J, with 12 bases between. Germline V gene lookup returns CDR1 SGHRS and CDR2 YFSETQ. The CDR3 covers 14 residues. The CDR3 loop reads CASSLIRGVETQYF. In nucleotides, the CDR3 is TGCGCCAGCAGCTTGATTAGGGGAGTCGAGACCCAGTACTTC.